Below are 10 T cell receptor beta chains sequenced from a single sample in a study of siplizumab effects on memory and regulatory T cells. TCRdb keeps only in-frame clones here, not all; method: immunoSEQ multiplex PCR. The table records 99,000 or so clones, about 94% of them present only once. Material: Tregs sorted from blood. The receptors were gathered from a human donor in good health.

The chain links TRBV5-6 to TRBJ2-7, with 7 nucleotides matching TRBD1. Trimming took 0 bases from V and 3 from J; bases not matched to a gene: 3. This CDR3 is built from 14 residues. CDR1 SGHDT and CDR2 YYEEEE come from the germline V gene. CDR3 amino acids: CASSLAGQYYEQYF. In nucleotides, the CDR3 is TGTGCCAGCAGCTTGGCGGGACAGTACTACGAGCAGTACTTC.

This chain links TRBV18 with TRBJ2-7, with D perhaps TRBD1 (5 bases). Germline CDR1 KGHSH, CDR2 LQKENI. V shed 1 base and J shed 6 bases, with 16 bases lying between them. The CDR3 has 15 amino acids. For the CDR3, the DNA is TGTGCCAGCTCACCACGTCCCGGGCAAGGGGCCGAGCAGTACTTC. Amino acid sequence: CASSPRPGQGAEQYF.

This chain uses TRBV30 with TRBJ1-6; D is unclear. The CDR3 spans 13 residues. The ends were cut back, 2 bases at V and 9 bases at J, with 11 bases in the middle. The V gene's germline CDR1 is GTSNPN and CDR2 SVGIG (reference sequence). The DNA for the CDR3 is TGTGCCTGGAGTCCTTCCGATGGTTCACCCCTCCACTTT. It codes for CAWSPSDGSPLHF.

The gene calls are TRBV5-1 and TRBJ2-3; no clear D gene. V was shortened by 0 bases and J by 3 bases, with 5 bases between the two germline ends. CDR3 length: 13 residues. Germline CDR1 and CDR2: SGHRS and YFSETQ. The DNA of the CDR3 is TGCGCCAGCAGCTTGGACGGGACAGATACGCAGTATTTT. Amino acids: CASSLDGTDTQYF.

The chain has TRBV6-1 and TRBJ2-5, with D unresolved. The length of the CDR3 is 14 residues. The germline V and J ends were trimmed by 1 base and 5 bases, with 11 bases remaining between them. Germline CDR1 and CDR2: MNHNS and SASEGT. For the CDR3, the DNA is TGTGCCAGCAGTGAAGGTGGGATTCGGGAGACCCAGTACTTC. This translates into CASSEGGIRETQYF.

The rearrangement joins TRBV10-3 to TRBJ2-7; D gene ambiguous. The V gene's germline CDR1 is ENHRY and CDR2 SYGVKD. The CDR3 runs 12 residues. Trimming left V 4 bases short and J 1 base short, with 5 bases between. The chain's CDR3 is CAISASSYEQYF. The CDR3 DNA follows: TGTGCCATCAGTGCAAGTTCCTACGAGCAGTACTTC.

V gene TRBV5-1 combines with J gene TRBJ1-1; 8 nucleotides agree with TRBD1. V shed 0 bases, J shed 1 base, and the junction held 5 bases outside the gene matches. Germline-derived CDR1 and CDR2 are SGHRS and YFSETQ. This CDR3 has 16 residues. The CDR3 loop is CASSLVRGQGNTEAFF. CDR3 in DNA: TGCGCCAGCAGCTTGGTTCGTGGACAGGGGAACACTGAAGCTTTCTTT.

The V and J genes are TRBV18 and TRBJ2-5; 10 nucleotides match TRBD1. V trimming: 1 base; J trimming: 2 bases; junction bases outside the gene matches: 16. Germline V CDR1 and CDR2: KGHSH, LQKENI. CDR3 size: 20 residues. The CDR3 reads CASSPRREGRDRGPQETQYF. DNA for the CDR3: TGTGCCAGCTCACCACGAAGAGAGGGTCGGGACAGGGGCCCTCAAGAGACCCAGTACTTC. Drawing the rest from reference TRBV18 and TRBJ2-5, the complete variable domain is NAGVMQNPRHLVRRRGQEARLRCSPMKGHSHVYWYRQLPEEGLKFMVYLQKENIIDESGMPKERFSAEFPKEGPSILRIQQVVRGDSAAYFCASSPRREGRDRGPQETQYFGPGTRLLVL.

The chain has TRBV2 and TRBJ2-7; 14 nucleotides match TRBD2. J was trimmed by 2 bases and V by 10 bases; bases with no gene match: 10. The germline CDR1 and CDR2 sequences are SNHLY and FYNNEI. The CDR3 runs to 16 residues. The CDR3, as DNA: TGTGCCATCCTACTAGGACTAGCGGGGGGAGCCTACGAGCAGTACTTC. Its translation: CAILLGLAGGAYEQYF.

This clone appeared a single time. The CDR3 here is CASSLELRKGNTEAFF. CDR3 coding DNA: TGTGCCAGCAGCTTAGAGCTGAGGAAGGGGAACACTGAAGCTTTCTTT. The V gene is TRBV7-9, the J gene TRBJ1-1, with D uncertain. Germline loops: CDR1 SEHNR, CDR2 FQNEAQ (reference sequence). With 1 base removed from V and 1 base from J, the gap between germline ends came to 13 bases. The CDR3 contains 16 residues.